These T cell receptor beta chains were read from a single sample in a study of cytomegalovirus exposure and HLA in healthy donors. The assay was immunoSEQ multiplex PCR, and TCRdb's table has in-frame clones only and misses some. The sample holds around 200,000 clones, roughly 79% seen once. The source material was PBMCs. The receptors derive from a woman under 30 in good health and CMV-seronegative. CDR3s include the opening cysteine and the closing phenylalanine or tryptophan. A D gene is named only where the DNA matches it firmly. A clone size is listed for some rows: how often the clone was seen (once, few, many), or a class if it is expanded.

size	V	J	D	length	CDR3	DNA
.	TRBV10-3	TRBJ2-6	.	18	CAIRADSQTRSGANVLTF	TGTGCCATCAGAGCGGACAGCCAAACCCGCTCTGGGGCCAACGTCCTGACTTTC
.	TRBV18	TRBJ2-3	TRBD1	15	CASSPGQENADTQYF	TGTGCCAGCTCACCCGGACAGGAAAATGCGGATACGCAGTATTTT
.	TRBV19	TRBJ2-2	.	17	CASSIDRTSGNTGELFF	TGTGCCAGTAGTATAGATCGTACGAGCGGAAACACCGGGGAGCTGTTTTTT
.	TRBV6-6	TRBJ1-3	.	15	CASSYLDTGMLTIYF	TGTGCCAGCAGTTACTTGGACACTGGTATGCTCACCATATATTTT
.	TRBV6-5	TRBJ1-5	.	16	CASSYSAGSSNQPQHF	TGTGCCAGCAGTTACTCGGCAGGGTCAAGCAATCAGCCCCAGCATTTT
once	TRBV9	TRBJ1-3	TRBD1	17	CASSSDAIQGALYTIYF	TGTGCCAGCAGCTCCGACGCGATACAGGGGGCCTTATACACCATATATTTT
.	TRBV7-2	TRBJ2-1	.	15	CASSQLRGGHNEQFF	TGTGCCAGCAGCCAATTAAGAGGAGGGCACAATGAGCAGTTCTTC
.	TRBV5-1	TRBJ2-1	TRBD2	16	CASSPRTSGSHNEQFF	TGCGCCAGCAGCCCGCGGACTAGCGGGAGCCACAATGAGCAGTTCTTC
few	TRBV20-1	TRBJ1-2	.	11	CSLSDIYGYTF	TGCAGTCTCTCGGACATCTATGGCTACACCTTC
.	TRBV6-5	TRBJ1-2	.	14	CASSYSWPNYGYTF	TGTGCCAGCAGTTACTCTTGGCCCAACTATGGCTACACCTTC
.	TRBV6-4	TRBJ2-3	.	18	CASSPTSYRVSFTDTQYF	TGTGCCAGCAGTCCGACGTCCTACAGGGTATCATTTACAGATACGCAGTATTTT
.	TRBV10-3	TRBJ2-7	.	14	CAISAGSRAYEQYF	TGTGCCATCAGTGCTGGATCGAGGGCCTACGAGCAGTACTTC
.	TRBV4-2	TRBJ1-2	.	15	CASSQDWGRIDGYTF	TGTGCCAGCAGCCAAGATTGGGGGCGCATAGATGGCTACACCTTC
.	TRBV11-2	TRBJ2-1	TRBD2	18	CASSSLSLLAGGNNEQFF	TGTGCCAGCAGCTCCCTCAGTCTCCTAGCGGGGGGCAACAATGAGCAGTTCTTC
.	TRBV2	TRBJ1-6	.	13	CASRDSYNSPLHF	TGTGCCAGCCGGGACTCCTATAATTCACCCCTCCACTTT
.	TRBV6-1	TRBJ1-1	.	11	CASRHSKAAFF	TGTGCCAGCAGGCACAGCAAGGCGGCTTTCTTT
few	TRBV5-6	TRBJ2-1	TRBD1	13	CASSWTGSHEQFF	TGTGCCAGCAGCTGGACAGGGTCCCATGAGCAGTTCTTC
.	TRBV9	TRBJ1-6	.	17	CASSVGTEGSRNSPLHF	TGTGCCAGCAGCGTAGGGACAGAAGGGTCCAGGAATTCACCCCTCCACTTT
once	TRBV27	TRBJ2-7	.	14	CASSFRGRSYEQYF	TGTGCCAGCAGTTTTCGAGGGCGGTCCTACGAGCAGTACTTC
.	TRBV7-2	TRBJ1-5	.	13	CASSFGGNQPQHF	TGTGCCAGCAGCTTCGGGGGCAATCAGCCCCAGCATTTT
.	TRBV6-4	TRBJ2-5	TRBD2	14	CASRASTSGGAQYF	TGTGCCAGCAGAGCATCGACTAGCGGGGGGGCCCAGTACTTC
.	TRBV6-1	TRBJ1-5	.	13	CASSEAPNQPQHF	TGTGCCAGCAGTGAGGCCCCTAATCAGCCCCAGCATTTT
once	TRBV29-1	TRBJ2-5	TRBD2	17	CSVEDWGLVGRAETQYF	TGCAGCGTTGAAGATTGGGGACTAGTTGGACGGGCAGAGACCCAGTACTTC
few	TRBV6-1	TRBJ1-5	TRBD1	16	CASSDRPTGVAQPQHF	TGTGCCAGCAGTGACCGACCGACAGGGGTTGCTCAGCCCCAGCATTTT
.	TRBV7-9	TRBJ2-2	TRBD1	16	CASSLVGQGATGELFF	TGTGCCAGCAGCTTAGTAGGACAGGGGGCGACCGGGGAGCTGTTTTTT
.	TRBV10-3	TRBJ1-5	.	13	CAIAGMRNQPQHF	TGTGCCATCGCCGGGATGAGGAACCAGCCCCAGCATTTT